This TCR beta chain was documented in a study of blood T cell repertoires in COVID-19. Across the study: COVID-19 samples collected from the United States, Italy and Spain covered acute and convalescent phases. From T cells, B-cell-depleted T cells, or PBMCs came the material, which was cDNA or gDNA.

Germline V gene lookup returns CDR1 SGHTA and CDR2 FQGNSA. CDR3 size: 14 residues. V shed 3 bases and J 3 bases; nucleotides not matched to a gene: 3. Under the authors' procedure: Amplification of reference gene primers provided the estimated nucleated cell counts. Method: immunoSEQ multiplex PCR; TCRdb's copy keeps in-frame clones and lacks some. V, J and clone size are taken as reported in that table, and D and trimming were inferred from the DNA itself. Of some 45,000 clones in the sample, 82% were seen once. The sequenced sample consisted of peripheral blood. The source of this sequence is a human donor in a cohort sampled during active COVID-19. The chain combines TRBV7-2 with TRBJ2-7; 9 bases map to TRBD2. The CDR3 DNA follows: TGTGCCAGCAGCTTGGGACTAGCCAACTACGAGCAGTACTTC. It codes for CASSLGLANYEQYF.